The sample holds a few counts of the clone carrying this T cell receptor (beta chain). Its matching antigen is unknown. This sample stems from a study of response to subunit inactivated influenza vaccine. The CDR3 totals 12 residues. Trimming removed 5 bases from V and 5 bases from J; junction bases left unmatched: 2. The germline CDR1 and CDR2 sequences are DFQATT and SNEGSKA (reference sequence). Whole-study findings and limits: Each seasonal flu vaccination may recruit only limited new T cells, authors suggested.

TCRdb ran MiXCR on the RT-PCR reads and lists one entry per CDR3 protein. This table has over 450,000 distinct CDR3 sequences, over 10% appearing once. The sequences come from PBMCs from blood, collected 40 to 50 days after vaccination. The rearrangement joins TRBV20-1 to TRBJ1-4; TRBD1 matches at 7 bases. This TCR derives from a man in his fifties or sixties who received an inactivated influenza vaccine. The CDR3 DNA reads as TGCAGTGCTCGGGACAGAAATGAAAAACTGTTTTTT. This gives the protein CSARDRNEKLFF.